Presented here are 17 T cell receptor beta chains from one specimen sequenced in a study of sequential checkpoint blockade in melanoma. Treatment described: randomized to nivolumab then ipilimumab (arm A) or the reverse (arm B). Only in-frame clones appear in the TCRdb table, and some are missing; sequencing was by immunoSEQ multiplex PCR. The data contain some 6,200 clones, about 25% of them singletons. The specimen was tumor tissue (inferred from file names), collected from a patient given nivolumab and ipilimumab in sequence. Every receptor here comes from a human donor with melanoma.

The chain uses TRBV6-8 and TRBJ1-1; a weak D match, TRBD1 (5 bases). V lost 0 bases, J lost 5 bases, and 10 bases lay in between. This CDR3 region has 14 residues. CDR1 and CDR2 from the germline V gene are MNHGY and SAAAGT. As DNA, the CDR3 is TGTGCCAGCAGTTACTCGGACATAGGGACTGAAGCTTTCTTT. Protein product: CASSYSDIGTEAFF.

This CDR3 is CSVLAGHSEQYF. DNA of the CDR3: TGCAGCGTGCTAGCCGGGCACTCCGAGCAGTACTTC. The V and J genes are TRBV29-1 and TRBJ2-7, with TRBD2 as a possible D gene (5 bases). Trimming pared 6 bases from V and 6 bases from J, leaving 15 bases between. The CDR3 is made up of 12 amino acids. The germline V gene has CDR1 SQVTM and CDR2 ANQGSEA.

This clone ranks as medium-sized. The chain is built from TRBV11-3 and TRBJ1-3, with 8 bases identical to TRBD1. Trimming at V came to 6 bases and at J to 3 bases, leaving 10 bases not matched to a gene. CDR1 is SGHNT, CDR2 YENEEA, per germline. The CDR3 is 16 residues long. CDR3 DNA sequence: TGTGCCAGCAGTTTAAACAGGGGGATCGGTGGAAACACCATATATTTT. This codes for CASSLNRGIGGNTIYF.

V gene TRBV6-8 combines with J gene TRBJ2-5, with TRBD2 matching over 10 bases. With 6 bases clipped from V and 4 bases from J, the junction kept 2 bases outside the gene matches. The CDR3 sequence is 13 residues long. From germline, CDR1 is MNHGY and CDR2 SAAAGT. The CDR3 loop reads CASSIAGGETQYF. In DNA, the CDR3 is TGTGCCAGCAGCATAGCGGGAGGAGAGACCCAGTACTTC.

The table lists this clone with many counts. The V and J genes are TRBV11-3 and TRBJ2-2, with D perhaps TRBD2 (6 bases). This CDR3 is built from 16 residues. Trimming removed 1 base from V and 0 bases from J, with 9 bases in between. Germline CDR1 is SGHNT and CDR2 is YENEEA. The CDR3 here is CASSLVRGANTGELFF. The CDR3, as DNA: TGTGCCAGCAGCTTAGTTCGCGGGGCGAACACCGGGGAGCTGTTTTTT.

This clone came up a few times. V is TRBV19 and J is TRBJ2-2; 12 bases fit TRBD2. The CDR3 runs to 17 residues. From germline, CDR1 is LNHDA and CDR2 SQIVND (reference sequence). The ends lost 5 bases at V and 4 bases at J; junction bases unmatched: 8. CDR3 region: CASSLRTSGIFTGELFF. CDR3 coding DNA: TGTGCCAGTAGTCTACGGACTAGCGGGATCTTCACCGGGGAGCTGTTTTTT.

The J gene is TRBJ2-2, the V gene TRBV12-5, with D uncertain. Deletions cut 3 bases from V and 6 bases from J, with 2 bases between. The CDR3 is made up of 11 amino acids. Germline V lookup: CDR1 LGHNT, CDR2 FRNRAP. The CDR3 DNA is TGTGCTAGTGGTTTCCCCGGGGAGCTGTTTTTT. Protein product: CASGFPGELFF.

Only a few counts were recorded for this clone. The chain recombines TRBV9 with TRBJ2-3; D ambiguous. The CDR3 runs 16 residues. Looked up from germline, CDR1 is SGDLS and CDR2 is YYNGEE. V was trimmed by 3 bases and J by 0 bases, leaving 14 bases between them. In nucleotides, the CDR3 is TGTGCCAGCAGCGCCCTACTAATAGCTAGCACAGATACGCAGTATTTT. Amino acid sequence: CASSALLIASTDTQYF.

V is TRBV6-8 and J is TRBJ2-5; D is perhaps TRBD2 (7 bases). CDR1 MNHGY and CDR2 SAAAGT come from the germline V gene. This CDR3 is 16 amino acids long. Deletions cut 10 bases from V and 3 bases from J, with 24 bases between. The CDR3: CATATRLKGGEETQYF. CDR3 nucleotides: TGTGCCACCGCAACAAGACTAAAGGGGGGGGAAGAGACCCAGTACTTC.

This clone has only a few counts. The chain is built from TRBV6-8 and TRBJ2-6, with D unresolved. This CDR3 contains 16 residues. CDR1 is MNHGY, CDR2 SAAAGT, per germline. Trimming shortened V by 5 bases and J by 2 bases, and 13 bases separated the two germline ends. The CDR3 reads CASSPLRTAGANVLTF. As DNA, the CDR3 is TGTGCCAGCAGTCCTCTGAGGACGGCTGGGGCCAACGTCCTGACTTTC.

The CDR3 is CASSTPGHTTNEKLFF. CDR3 DNA sequence: TGTGCCAGCTCAACGCCAGGGCATACAACTAATGAAAAACTGTTTTTT. The gene calls are TRBV18 and TRBJ1-4; D is perhaps TRBD1 (5 bases). This CDR3 contains 16 residues. The germline V gene encodes CDR1 KGHSH and CDR2 LQKENI. V shed 5 bases and J shed 0 bases, with 13 bases lying between them.

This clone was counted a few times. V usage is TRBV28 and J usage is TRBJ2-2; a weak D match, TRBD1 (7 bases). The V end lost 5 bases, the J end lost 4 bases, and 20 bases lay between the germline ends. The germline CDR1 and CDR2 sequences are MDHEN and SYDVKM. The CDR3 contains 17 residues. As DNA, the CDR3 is TGTGCCAGCAGTAGTTTAGGAGGGGGCCAATTCACCGGGGAGCTGTTTTTT. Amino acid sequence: CASSSLGGGQFTGELFF.

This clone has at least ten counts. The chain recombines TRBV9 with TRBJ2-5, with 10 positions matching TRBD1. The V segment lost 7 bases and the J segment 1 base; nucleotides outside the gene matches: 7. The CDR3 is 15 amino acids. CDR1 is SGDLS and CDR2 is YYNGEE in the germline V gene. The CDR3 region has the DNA TGTGCCAGCGGTCCGGACAGGGGGTCCCAAGAGACCCAGTACTTC. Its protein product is CASGPDRGSQETQYF. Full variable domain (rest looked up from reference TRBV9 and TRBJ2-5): DSGVTQTPKHLITATGQRVTLRCSPRSGDLSVYWYQQSLDQGLQFLIQYYNGEERAKGNILERFSAQQFPDLHSELNLSSLELGDSALYFCASGPDRGSQETQYFGPGTRLLVL.

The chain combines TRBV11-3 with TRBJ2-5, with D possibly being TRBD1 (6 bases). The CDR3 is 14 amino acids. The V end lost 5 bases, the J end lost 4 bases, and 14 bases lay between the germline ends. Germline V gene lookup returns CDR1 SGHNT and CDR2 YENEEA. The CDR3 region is CASSPGARGETQYF. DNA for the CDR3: TGTGCCAGCAGCCCAGGGGCCCGGGGAGAGACCCAGTACTTC.

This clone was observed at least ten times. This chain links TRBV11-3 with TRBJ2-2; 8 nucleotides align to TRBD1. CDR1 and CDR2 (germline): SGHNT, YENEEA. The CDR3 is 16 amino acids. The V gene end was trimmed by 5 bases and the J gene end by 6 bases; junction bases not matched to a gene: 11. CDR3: CASSQVGAGGPGELFF. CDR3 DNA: TGTGCCAGCAGCCAAGTCGGGGCAGGGGGCCCCGGGGAGCTGTTTTTT. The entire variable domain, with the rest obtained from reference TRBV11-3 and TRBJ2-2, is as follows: EAGVVQSPRYKIIEKKQPVAFWCNPISGHNTLYWYLQNLGQGPELLIRYENEEAVDDSQLPKDRFSAERLKGVDSTLKIQPAELGDSAVYLCASSQVGAGGPGELFFGEGSRLTVL.

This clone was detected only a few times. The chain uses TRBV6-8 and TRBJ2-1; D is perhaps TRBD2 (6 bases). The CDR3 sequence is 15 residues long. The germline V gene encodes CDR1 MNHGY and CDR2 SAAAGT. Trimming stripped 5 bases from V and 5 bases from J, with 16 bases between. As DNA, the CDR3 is TGTGCCAGCAGTAGGCTTAGCGGAGATAACAATGAGCAGTTCTTC. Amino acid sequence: CASSRLSGDNNEQFF.

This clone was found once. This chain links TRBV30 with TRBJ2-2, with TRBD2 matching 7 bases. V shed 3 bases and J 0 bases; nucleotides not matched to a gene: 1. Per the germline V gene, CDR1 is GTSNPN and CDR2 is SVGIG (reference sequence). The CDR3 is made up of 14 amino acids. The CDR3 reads CAWRLAPNTGELFF. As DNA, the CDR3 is TGTGCCTGGAGACTAGCGCCGAACACCGGGGAGCTGTTTTTT.